This T cell receptor beta chain stems from a study of blood T cell repertoires in COVID-19. The authors' processing: The assay estimated nucleated cells by amplifying reference gene primers. The assay was immunoSEQ multiplex PCR, and TCRdb's table has in-frame clones only and misses some. The D gene and trimming were derived from the DNA, and the V and J assignments and clone size from that table. Of 55,000 to 75,000 clones in the sample, about 86% were seen once. The CDR3 runs to 15 residues. CDR1 is MNHEY, CDR2 SVGAGI, per germline. Trimming took 4 bases from V and 0 from J, leaving 12 bases between them.

The material sequenced was peripheral blood. This TCR was recovered from a man in his fifties with acute or convalescent COVID-19. This rearrangement joins TRBV6-5 to TRBJ1-1; a weak D match, TRBD1 (6 bases). This CDR3 reads CASSSWGGLNTEAFF. In DNA form, the CDR3 reads TGTGCCAGCAGTTCTTGGGGGGGGCTGAACACTGAAGCTTTCTTT.